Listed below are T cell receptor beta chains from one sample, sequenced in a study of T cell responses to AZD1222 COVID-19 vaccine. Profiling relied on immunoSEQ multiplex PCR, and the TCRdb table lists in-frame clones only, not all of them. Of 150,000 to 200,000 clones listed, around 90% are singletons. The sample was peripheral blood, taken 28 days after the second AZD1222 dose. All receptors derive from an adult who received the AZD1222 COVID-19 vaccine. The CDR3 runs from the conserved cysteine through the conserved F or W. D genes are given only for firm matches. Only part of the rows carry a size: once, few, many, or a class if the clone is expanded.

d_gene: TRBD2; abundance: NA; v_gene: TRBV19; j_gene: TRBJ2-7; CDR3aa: CASSFRSGVEQYF; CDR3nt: TGTGCCAGTAGTTTCCGTAGCGGGGTCGAGCAGTACTTC
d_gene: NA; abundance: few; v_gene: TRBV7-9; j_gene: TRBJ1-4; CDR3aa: CASSLLGGNNFEKLFF; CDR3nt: TGTGCCAGCAGCTTATTAGGGGGGAACAATTTTGAAAAACTGTTTTTT
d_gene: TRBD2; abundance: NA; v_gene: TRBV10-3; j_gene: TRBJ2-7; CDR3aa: CAISPGGGPFYEQYF; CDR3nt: TGTGCCATCAGTCCGGGGGGGGGACCATTCTACGAGCAGTACTTC
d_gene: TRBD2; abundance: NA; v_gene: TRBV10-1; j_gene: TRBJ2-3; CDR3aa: CASSLAGVKGRGTDTQYF; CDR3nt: TGCGCCAGCAGTTTAGCGGGAGTAAAGGGCCGGGGCACAGATACGCAGTATTTT
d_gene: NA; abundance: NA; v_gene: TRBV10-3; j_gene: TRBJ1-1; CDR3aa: CATEGGGTEAFF; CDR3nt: TGTGCCACAGAGGGAGGGGGGACTGAAGCTTTCTTT
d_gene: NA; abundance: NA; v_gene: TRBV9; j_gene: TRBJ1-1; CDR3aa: CASSVGGGHTEAFF; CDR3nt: TGTGCCAGCAGCGTAGGCGGAGGTCACACTGAAGCTTTCTTT
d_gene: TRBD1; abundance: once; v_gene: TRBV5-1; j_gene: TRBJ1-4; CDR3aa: CASSSSGQGEKLFF; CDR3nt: TGCGCCAGCAGCTCATCGGGACAGGGTGAAAAACTGTTTTTT
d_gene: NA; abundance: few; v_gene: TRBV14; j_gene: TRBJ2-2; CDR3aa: CATGEGLNTGELFF; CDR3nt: TGTGCCACCGGGGAAGGACTAAACACCGGGGAGCTGTTTTTT
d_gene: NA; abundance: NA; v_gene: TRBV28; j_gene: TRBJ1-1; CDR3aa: CASSFENRNTEAFF; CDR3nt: TGTGCCAGCAGTTTTGAAAACCGGAACACTGAAGCTTTCTTT
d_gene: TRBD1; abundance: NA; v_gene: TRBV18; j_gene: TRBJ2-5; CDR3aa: CASSTQGWGETQYF; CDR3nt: TGTGCCAGCTCAACACAGGGGTGGGGAGAGACCCAGTACTTC
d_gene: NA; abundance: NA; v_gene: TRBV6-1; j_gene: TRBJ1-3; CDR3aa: CASSDTLPRSGNTIYF; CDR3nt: TGTGCCAGCAGTGACACCCTCCCCCGCTCTGGAAACACCATATATTTT
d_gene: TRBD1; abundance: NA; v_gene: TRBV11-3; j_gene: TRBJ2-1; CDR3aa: CASSLGQGARNEQFF; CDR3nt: TGTGCCAGCAGCTTAGGACAGGGGGCGCGTAATGAGCAGTTCTTC
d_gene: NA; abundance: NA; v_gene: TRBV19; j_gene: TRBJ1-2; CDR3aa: CASSIDTTYGYTF; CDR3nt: TGTGCCAGTAGTATTGACACAACCTATGGCTACACCTTC
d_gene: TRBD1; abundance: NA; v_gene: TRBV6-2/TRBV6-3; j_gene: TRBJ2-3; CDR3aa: CASSVGGQGSADTQYF; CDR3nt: TGTGCCAGCAGTGTCGGGGGACAGGGGTCCGCAGATACGCAGTATTTT
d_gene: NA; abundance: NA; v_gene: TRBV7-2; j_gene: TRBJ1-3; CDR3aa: CASSQQGDSGNTIYF; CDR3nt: TGTGCCAGCAGCCAACAGGGTGACTCTGGAAACACCATATATTTT
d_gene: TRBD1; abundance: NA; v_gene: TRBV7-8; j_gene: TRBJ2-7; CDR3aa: CASRTGVYEQYF; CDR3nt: TGTGCCAGCAGGACAGGGGTCTACGAGCAGTACTTC
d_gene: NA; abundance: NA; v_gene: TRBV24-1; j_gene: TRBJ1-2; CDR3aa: CATSDPGAEGYTF; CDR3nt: TGTGCCACCAGTGATCCAGGGGCCGAAGGCTACACCTTC
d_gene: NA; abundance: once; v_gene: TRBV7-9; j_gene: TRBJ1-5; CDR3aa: CASSLELGTQGTQPQHF; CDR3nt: TGTGCCAGCAGCTTAGAATTGGGGACACAGGGTACTCAGCCCCAGCATTTT
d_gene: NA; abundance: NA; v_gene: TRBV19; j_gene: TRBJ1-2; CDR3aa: CASSIRGKSGYTF; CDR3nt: TGTGCCAGTAGTATACGGGGGAAGAGTGGCTACACCTTC
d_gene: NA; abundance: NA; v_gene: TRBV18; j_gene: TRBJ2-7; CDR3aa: CASSPSGPIFEQYF; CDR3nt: TGTGCCAGCTCACCATCAGGACCGATTTTCGAGCAGTACTTC
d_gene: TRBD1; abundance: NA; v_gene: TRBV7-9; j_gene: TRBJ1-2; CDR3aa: CASSSLDRALSNYGYTF; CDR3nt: TGTGCCAGCAGCTCGCTCGACAGGGCATTAAGCAACTATGGCTACACCTTC
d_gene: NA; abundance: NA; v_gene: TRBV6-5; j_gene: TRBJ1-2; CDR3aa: CASSSRHGGYTF; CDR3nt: TGTGCCAGCAGTTCGCGACATGGGGGCTACACCTTC
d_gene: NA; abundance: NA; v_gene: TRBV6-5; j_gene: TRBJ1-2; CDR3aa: CASSFSAQASNYGYTF; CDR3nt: TGTGCCAGCAGTTTTTCGGCGCAGGCGAGTAACTATGGCTACACCTTC
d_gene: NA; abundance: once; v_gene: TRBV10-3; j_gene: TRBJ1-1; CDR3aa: CAISELYTMNTEAFF; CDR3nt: TGTGCCATCAGTGAGTTATATACCATGAACACTGAAGCTTTCTTT
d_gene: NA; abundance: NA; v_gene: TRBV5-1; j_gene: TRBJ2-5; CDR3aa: CASSLGRTGQETQYF; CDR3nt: TGCGCCAGCAGCTTGGGTCGGACGGGGCAAGAGACCCAGTACTTC
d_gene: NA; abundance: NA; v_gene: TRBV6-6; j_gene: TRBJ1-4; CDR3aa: CASSDRIGEKLFF; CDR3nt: TGTGCCAGCAGTGACAGGATCGGGGAAAAACTGTTTTTT
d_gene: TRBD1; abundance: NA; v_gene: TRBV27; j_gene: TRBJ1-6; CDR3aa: CASSILQQGASSPLHF; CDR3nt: TGTGCCAGCAGTATCCTTCAGCAGGGGGCCAGTTCACCCCTCCACTTT
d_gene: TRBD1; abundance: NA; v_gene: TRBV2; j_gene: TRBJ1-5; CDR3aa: CASNGQGQINQPQHF; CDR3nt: TGTGCCAGCAATGGTCAGGGACAGATAAATCAGCCCCAGCATTTT
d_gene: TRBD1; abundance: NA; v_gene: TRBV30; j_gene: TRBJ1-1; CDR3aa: CAWSLETGDMTEAFF; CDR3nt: TGTGCCTGGAGCTTGGAGACAGGGGACATGACTGAAGCTTTCTTT
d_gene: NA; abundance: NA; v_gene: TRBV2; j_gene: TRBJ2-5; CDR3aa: CASSPRGTTLETQYF; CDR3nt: TGTGCCAGCTCCCCGAGGGGGACCACCTTGGAGACCCAGTACTTC
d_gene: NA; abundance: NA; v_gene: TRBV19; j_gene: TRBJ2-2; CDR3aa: CASTSPARQGELFF; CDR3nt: TGTGCCAGTACCTCACCGGCTCGGCAGGGGGAGCTGTTTTTT
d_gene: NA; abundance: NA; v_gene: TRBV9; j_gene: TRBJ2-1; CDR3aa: CASSVGLLRSEQFF; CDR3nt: TGTGCCAGCAGCGTAGGGCTTCTCCGGTCTGAGCAGTTCTTC
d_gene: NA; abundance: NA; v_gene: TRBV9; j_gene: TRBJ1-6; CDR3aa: CASSVASAGGSSPLHF; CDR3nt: TGTGCCAGCAGCGTAGCTTCTGCAGGAGGCAGCTCACCCCTCCACTTT
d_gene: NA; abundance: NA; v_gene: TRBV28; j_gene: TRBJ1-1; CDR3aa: CASSPGHYEAFF; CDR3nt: TGTGCCAGCAGCCCCGGACACTACGAAGCTTTCTTT
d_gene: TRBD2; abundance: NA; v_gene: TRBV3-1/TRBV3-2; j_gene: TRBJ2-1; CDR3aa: CASSQALAGEYNEQFF; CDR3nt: TGTGCCAGCAGCCAAGCCCTAGCGGGGGAGTACAATGAGCAGTTCTTC
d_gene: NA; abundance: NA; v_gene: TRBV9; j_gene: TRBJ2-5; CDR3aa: CASSARGDLNQETQYF; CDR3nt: TGTGCCAGCAGCGCGAGGGGGGACCTTAATCAAGAGACCCAGTACTTC
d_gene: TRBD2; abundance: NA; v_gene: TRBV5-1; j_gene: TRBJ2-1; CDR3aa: CASSLDSAGGKQFF; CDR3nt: TGCGCCAGCAGCTTGGATTCAGCGGGAGGAAAGCAGTTCTTC
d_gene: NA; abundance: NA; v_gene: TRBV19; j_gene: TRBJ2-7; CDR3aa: CASSKGYGSYEQYF; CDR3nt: TGTGCCAGTAGTAAGGGCTATGGTTCCTACGAGCAGTACTTC
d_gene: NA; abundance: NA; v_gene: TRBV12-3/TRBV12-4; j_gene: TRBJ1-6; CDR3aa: CASSFPPLRPLHF; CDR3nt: TGTGCCAGCAGTTTTCCTCCACTTCGGCCCCTCCACTTT
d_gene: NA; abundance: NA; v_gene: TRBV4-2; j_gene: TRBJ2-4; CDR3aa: CASSQDPSGNIQYF; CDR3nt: TGTGCCAGCAGCCAAGATCCAAGCGGGAACATTCAGTACTTC
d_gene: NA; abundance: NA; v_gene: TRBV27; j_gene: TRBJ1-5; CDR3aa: CASSSFNQPQHF; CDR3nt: TGTGCCAGCAGTTCGTTCAATCAGCCCCAGCATTTT
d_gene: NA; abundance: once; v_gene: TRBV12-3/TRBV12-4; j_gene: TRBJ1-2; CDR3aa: CASSLSSGYTF; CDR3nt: TGTGCCAGCAGTTTATCAAGCGGCTACACCTTC
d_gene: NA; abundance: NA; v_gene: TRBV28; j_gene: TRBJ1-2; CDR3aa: CASSYYRTEGYTF; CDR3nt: TGTGCCAGCAGTTATTACAGGACGGAGGGCTACACCTTC
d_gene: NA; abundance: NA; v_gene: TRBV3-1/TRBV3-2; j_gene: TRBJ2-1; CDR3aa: CASSQADRIPYNEQFF; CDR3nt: TGTGCCAGCAGCCAAGCGGACAGAATTCCCTACAATGAGCAGTTCTTC
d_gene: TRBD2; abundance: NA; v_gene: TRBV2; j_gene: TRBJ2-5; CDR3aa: CASSQGGVTQYF; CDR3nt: TGTGCCAGCAGTCAGGGAGGGGTGACCCAGTACTTC
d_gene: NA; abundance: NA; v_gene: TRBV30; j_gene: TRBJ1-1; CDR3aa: CAWSNGNTEAFF; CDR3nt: TGTGCCTGGAGCAACGGGAACACTGAAGCTTTCTTT
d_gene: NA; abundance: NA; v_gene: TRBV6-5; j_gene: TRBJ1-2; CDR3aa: CASSPRDGQRYTF; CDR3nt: TGTGCCAGCAGTCCTAGGGACGGACAGCGCTACACCTTC
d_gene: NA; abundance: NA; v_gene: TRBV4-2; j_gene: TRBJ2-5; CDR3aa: CASSQDLVRGFQETQYF; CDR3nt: TGTGCCAGCAGCCAAGATCTGGTACGGGGGTTCCAAGAGACCCAGTACTTC
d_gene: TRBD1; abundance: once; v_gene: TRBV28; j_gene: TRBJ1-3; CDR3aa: CATWTGTLWKQGHSGNTIYF; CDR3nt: TGTGCCACCTGGACAGGGACACTCTGGAAACAGGGACACTCTGGAAACACCATATATTTT